This TCR beta chain stems from a study of blood T cell repertoires in COVID-19. Profiling relied on immunoSEQ multiplex PCR, and the TCRdb table lists in-frame clones only, not all of them. The sample records 200,000 to 300,000 clones, about 87% being singletons. In this sample, this clone turned up a few times. Germline V gives CDR1 MDHEN, CDR2 SYDVKM. This CDR3 contains 13 residues. With 7 bases removed from V and 4 bases from J, the gap between germline ends came to 10 bases. V and J are TRBV28 and TRBJ2-2; D is unclear. Sequencing was carried out using peripheral blood. This receptor was obtained from a woman aged 55-69 years with COVID-19, enrolled during active disease. Here the CDR3 reads CASIGVSTGELFF. The CDR3 DNA reads as TGTGCCAGCATCGGAGTCTCCACCGGGGAGCTGTTTTTT.